This T cell receptor beta chain stems from a study of CD8 T cells in Susac syndrome. An input of 0.5 to 1 ug of RNA was subjected to reverse transcription using random hexamers. Each CDR3 protein is one row after TCRdb ran MiXCR on the immunoSEQ multiplex PCR reads. The sample has under 85,000 distinct CDR3 sequences, 94% seen once; the top ten hold about 0.9%. Findings of the study overall: Maximal CD8+ clonal expansion in Susac was observed within TEMRA cells and among active patients.

This clonotype was seen only once. The antigen remains unidentified. This clonotype was obtained from a human donor with Susac syndrome. Sequencing was performed on CD8+ T cells from PBMCs.

The CDR3 is CASSPHPSNSYEQYF. The CDR3 coding sequence is TGTGCCAGCAGCCCTCACCCATCAAACTCCTACGAGCAGTACTTC. The chain couples TRBV6-6 to TRBJ2-7; D unresolved. V was cut by 6 bases and J by 0 bases, with 15 bases left in between. The CDR3 runs 15 residues. Germline V lookup: CDR1 MNHNY, CDR2 SVGAGI (reference sequence).